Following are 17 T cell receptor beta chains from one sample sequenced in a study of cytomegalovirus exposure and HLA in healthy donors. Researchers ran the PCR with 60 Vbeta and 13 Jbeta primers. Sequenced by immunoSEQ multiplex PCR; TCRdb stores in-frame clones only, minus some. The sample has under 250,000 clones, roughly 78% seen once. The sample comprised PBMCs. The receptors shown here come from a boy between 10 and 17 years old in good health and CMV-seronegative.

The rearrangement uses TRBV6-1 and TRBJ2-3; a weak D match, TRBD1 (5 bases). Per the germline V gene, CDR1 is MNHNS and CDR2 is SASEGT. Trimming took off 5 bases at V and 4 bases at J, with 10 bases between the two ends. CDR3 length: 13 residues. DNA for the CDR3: TGTGCCAGCAGTCTCCAGACAGCAGATACGCAGTATTTT. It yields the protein CASSLQTADTQYF.

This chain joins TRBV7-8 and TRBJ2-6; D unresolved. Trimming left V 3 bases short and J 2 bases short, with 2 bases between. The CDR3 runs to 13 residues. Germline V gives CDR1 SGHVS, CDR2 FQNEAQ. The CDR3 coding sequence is TGTGCCAGCAGCTTCACTGGGGCCAACGTCCTGACTTTC. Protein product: CASSFTGANVLTF. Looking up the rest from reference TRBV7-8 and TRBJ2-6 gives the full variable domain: GAGVSQSPRYKVAKRGQDVALRCDPISGHVSLFWYQQALGQGPEFLTYFQNEAQLDKSGLPSDRFFAERPEGSVSTLKIQRTQQEDSAVYLCASSFTGANVLTFGAGSRLTVL.

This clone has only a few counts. The CDR3 sequence: CASSFPGTSGYNEQFF. The CDR3 DNA is TGCGCCAGCAGCTTCCCTGGGACTAGCGGGTACAATGAGCAGTTCTTC. The chain couples TRBV5-1 to TRBJ2-1; the match to TRBD2 covers 12 bases. In germline, CDR1 is SGHRS, CDR2 YFSETQ. CDR3 length equals 16 residues. With 2 bases clipped from V and 4 bases from J, the junction kept 4 bases outside the gene matches.

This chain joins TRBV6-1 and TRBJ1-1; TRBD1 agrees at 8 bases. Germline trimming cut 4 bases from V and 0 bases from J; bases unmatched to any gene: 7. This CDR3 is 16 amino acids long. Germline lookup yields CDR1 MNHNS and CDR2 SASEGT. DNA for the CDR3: TGTGCCAGCAGTGCTGTGACAGGGGCGATGAACACTGAAGCTTTCTTT. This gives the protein CASSAVTGAMNTEAFF.

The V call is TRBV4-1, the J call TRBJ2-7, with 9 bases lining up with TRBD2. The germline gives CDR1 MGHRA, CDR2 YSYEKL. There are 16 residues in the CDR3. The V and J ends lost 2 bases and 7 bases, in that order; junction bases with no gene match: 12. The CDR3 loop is CASSQFWAGGSREQYF. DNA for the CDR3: TGCGCCAGCAGCCAATTCTGGGCGGGAGGGTCTCGAGAGCAGTACTTC.

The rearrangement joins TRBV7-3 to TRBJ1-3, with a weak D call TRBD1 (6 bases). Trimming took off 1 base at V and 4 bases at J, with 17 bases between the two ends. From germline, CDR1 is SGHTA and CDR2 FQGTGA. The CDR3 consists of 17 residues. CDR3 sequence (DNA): TGTGCCAGCAGCTTAAATTCAGTCCAGGGGAGCGGAAACACCATATATTTT. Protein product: CASSLNSVQGSGNTIYF.

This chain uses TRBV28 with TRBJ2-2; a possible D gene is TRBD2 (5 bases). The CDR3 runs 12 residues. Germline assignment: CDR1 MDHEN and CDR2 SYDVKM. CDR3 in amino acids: CAAGADTGELFF. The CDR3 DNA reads TGTGCGGCCGGAGCGGACACCGGGGAGCTGTTTTTT.

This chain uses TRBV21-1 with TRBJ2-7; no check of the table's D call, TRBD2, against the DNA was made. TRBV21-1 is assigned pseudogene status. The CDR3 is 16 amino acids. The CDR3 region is CASSKGSGRAAYEQYF. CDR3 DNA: TGTGCCAGCAGCAAAGGGAGCGGGAGGGCCGCCTACGAGCAGTACTTC.

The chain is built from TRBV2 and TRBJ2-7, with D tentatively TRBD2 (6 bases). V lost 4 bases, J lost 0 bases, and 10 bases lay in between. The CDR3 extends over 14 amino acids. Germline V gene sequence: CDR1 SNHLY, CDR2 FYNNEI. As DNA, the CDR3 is TGTGCCAGCAGTGTAGGGACTTACTCCTACGAGCAGTACTTC. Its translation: CASSVGTYSYEQYF.

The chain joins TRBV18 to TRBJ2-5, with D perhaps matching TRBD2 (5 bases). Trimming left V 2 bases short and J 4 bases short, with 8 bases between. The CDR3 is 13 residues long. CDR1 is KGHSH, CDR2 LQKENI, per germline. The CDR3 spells CASSPDGGETQYF. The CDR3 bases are TGTGCCAGCTCACCAGATGGAGGAGAGACCCAGTACTTC.

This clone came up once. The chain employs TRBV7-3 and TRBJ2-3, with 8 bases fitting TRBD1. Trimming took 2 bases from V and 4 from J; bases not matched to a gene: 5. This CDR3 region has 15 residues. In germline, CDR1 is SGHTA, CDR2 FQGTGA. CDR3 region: CASSLQGAGPDTQYF. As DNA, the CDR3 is TGTGCCAGCAGCTTACAGGGGGCGGGCCCAGATACGCAGTATTTT.

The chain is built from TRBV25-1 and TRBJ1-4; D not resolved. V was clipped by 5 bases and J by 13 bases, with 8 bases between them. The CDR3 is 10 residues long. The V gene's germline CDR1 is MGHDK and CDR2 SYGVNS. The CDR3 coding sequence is TGTGCCAGCAGTTGGAGGCTACTGTTTTTT. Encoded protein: CASSWRLLFF.

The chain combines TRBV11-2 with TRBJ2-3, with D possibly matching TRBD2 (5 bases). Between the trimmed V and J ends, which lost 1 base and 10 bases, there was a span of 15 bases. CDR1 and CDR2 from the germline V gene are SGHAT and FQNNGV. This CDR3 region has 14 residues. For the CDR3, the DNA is TGTGCCAGCAGCTTAGGGACCGTAGTCGGGGCGCAGTATTTT. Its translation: CASSLGTVVGAQYF.

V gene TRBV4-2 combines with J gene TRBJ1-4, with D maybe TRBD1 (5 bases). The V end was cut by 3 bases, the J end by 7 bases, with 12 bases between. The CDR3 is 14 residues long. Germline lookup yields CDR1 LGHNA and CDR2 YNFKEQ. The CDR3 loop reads CASSQSPRGEKLFF. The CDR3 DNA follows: TGTGCCAGCAGCCAGTCACCTAGGGGTGAAAAACTGTTTTTT.

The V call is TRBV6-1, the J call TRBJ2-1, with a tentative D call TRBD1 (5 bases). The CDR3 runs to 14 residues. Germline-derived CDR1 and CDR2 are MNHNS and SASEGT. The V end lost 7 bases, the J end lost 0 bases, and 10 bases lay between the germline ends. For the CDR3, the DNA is TGTGCCAGCAAGGGGTCAAGCTCCTACAATGAGCAGTTCTTC. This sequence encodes CASKGSSSYNEQFF.

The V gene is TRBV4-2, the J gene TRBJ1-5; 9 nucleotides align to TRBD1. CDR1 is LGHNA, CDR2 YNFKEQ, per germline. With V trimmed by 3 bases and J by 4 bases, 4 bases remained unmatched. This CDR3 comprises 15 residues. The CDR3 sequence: CASSQAGTGNQPQHF. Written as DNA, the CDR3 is TGTGCCAGCAGCCAGGCCGGGACAGGGAATCAGCCCCAGCATTTT.

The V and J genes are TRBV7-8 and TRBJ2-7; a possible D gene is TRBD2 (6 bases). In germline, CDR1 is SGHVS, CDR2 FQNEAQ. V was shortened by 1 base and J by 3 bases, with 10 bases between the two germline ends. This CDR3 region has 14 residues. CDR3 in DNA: TGTGCCAGCAGCTTAGGTTTGCGGGACTACGAGCAGTACTTC. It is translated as CASSLGLRDYEQYF.